This T cell receptor (beta chain) was identified during a study of molecular identifiers for immune sequencing clone quantification. Previously reported methods and listed TCR primers produced the bulk TCR libraries. TCRdb fed the PCR reads into MiXCR, producing one record per CDR3 protein. The table includes approximately 500,000 distinct CDR3 sequences, around a fifth detected once. As concerns this clonotype: Antigen specificity is unknown. At one of its ends the junction is not consistent with the germline gene, which may arise from a read error.

Findings of the study overall: Clones of above 20 RNA copies carried over 99% of effector molecules; in naive cells they carried under 1%.

Germline lookup yields CDR1 SGDLS and CDR2 YYNGEE. There are 17 residues in the CDR3. Sequences were obtained from naive CD8+ T cells from blood, with Jurkat cell RNA spiked in. Subset described: FACS-sorted CD8+CD4-CCR7+CD45RA+ naive T cells. The chain is built from TRBV9 and TRBJ1-3; TRBD1 aligns across 7 bases. The receptor was isolated from a human donor in good health. Some libraries in this study had Jurkat cell RNA spiked in. The DNA of the CDR3 is TGTGCCAGCGGCGTAGCGGGAGGGGGCGCCTTCGGAAACACCATATATTTT. This codes for CASGVAGGGAFGNTIYF.